These 30 T cell receptor beta chains were sequenced from one sample in a study of CD8 T cells in Susac syndrome. With random hexamers, reverse transcription was performed on about 0.5 to 1 ug of RNA. MiXCR was run by TCRdb on the immunoSEQ multiplex PCR reads, yielding one entry per CDR3 protein. The sample consists of approximately 170,000 distinct CDR3 sequences, 94% of them appearing once. Sequenced input: CD4+ T cells from PBMCs. Receptors originate from a human donor with multiple sclerosis.

V usage is TRBV18 and J usage is TRBJ2-5; D call uncertain. The CDR3 is made up of 13 amino acids. V lost 3 bases, J lost 4 bases, and 9 bases lay in between. Germline assignment: CDR1 KGHSH and CDR2 LQKENI. CDR3 loop: CASSPTVAETQYF. CDR3 DNA sequence: TGTGCCAGCTCACCGACGGTTGCAGAGACCCAGTACTTC.

The V and J genes are TRBV5-8 and TRBJ2-2; D call uncertain. In germline, CDR1 is SGHTS, CDR2 YDEGEE. The CDR3 has 17 residues. Trimming pared 3 bases from V and 2 bases from J, leaving 17 bases between. CDR3 nucleotide sequence: TGTGCCAGCAGCTCTCCAGCCTTACCCTCTAACACCGGGGAGCTGTTTTTT. It specifies CASSSPALPSNTGELFF.

This chain uses TRBV3-1 with TRBJ2-7; tentative D call: TRBD1 (6 bases). The length of the CDR3 is 15 residues. V was clipped by 1 base and J by 2 bases, with 12 bases between them. The germline V gene has CDR1 LGHDT and CDR2 YNNKEL (reference sequence). The CDR3 is CASSQAYRAPYEQYF. CDR3 DNA: TGTGCCAGCAGCCAAGCCTACAGGGCGCCCTACGAGCAGTACTTC.

The chain employs TRBV15 and TRBJ2-5; 11 bases are shared with TRBD1. CDR3 length: 17 residues. V was pared by 3 bases and J by 7 bases, with 13 bases of the junction left unmatched. The germline gives CDR1 LNHNV, CDR2 YYDKDF (reference sequence). CDR3 DNA: TGTGCCACCAGCAGGGATAGGACAGGGGGCGCCTCGGGGACCCAGTACTTC. Its protein is CATSRDRTGGASGTQYF.

This clonotype has a single count. The chain links TRBV20-1 to TRBJ2-2; no reliable D call. Between the trimmed V and J ends, which lost 0 bases and 2 bases, there was a span of 7 bases. The CDR3 has 14 amino acids. Per germline, CDR1 DFQATT and CDR2 SNEGSKA (reference sequence). In DNA, the CDR3 is TGCAGTGCTAGAGAGAGACCCAACACCGGGGAGCTGTTTTTT. Protein product: CSARERPNTGELFF.

The DNA of the CDR3 is TGTGCCAGCAGTACTGGGGCCAACGTCCTGACTTTC. The encoded protein is CASSTGANVLTF. The chain combines TRBV2 with TRBJ2-6; D is uncertain. V was trimmed by 5 bases and J by 2 bases, leaving 1 base between them. Germline V gene data show CDR1 as SNHLY and CDR2 as FYNNEI. The CDR3 covers 12 residues. The whole variable domain, filled in from reference TRBV2 and TRBJ2-6, reads EPEVTQTPSHQVTQMGQEVILRCVPISNHLYFYWYRQILGQKVEFLVSFYNNEISEKSEIFDDQFSVERPDGSNFTLKIRSTKLEDSAMYFCASSTGANVLTFGAGSRLTVL.

The CDR3 reads CAISGMFHRETEAFF. Written as DNA, the CDR3 is TGTGCCATCAGTGGAATGTTTCACAGGGAAACTGAAGCTTTCTTT. V and J are TRBV10-3 and TRBJ1-1; TRBD1 might be the D (6 bases). CDR3 size: 15 residues. CDR1 ENHRY and CDR2 SYGVKD come from the germline V gene. The V and J ends lost 4 bases and 5 bases respectively, with 17 bases between them.

This clonotype has a single count. The chain has TRBV2 and TRBJ1-2, with no clear D. Germline CDR1 is SNHLY and CDR2 is FYNNEI. The CDR3 spans 14 residues. V dropped 1 base and J dropped 2 bases, with 8 bases sitting between them. CDR3 loop: CASSEVIPNYGYTF. The DNA of the CDR3 is TGTGCCAGCAGTGAAGTGATACCCAACTATGGCTACACCTTC.

The gene calls are TRBV3-1 and TRBJ2-7, with 8 bases identical to TRBD2. With 4 bases clipped from V and 4 bases from J, the junction kept 6 bases outside the gene matches. The CDR3 spans 14 residues. Germline CDR1 and CDR2: LGHDT and YNNKEL (reference sequence). This CDR3 is CASSRREGPYEQYF. The CDR3 nucleotides read TGTGCCAGCAGCCGTCGGGAGGGACCGTACGAGCAGTACTTC.

The gene calls are TRBV7-9 and TRBJ2-2; TRBD2 matches 13 bases. Germline V gives CDR1 SEHNR, CDR2 FQNEAQ (reference sequence). V shed 5 bases, J shed 5 bases, and the junction held 5 bases outside the gene matches. The CDR3 has 16 residues. CDR3 sequence reads: CASSPWTSGRTGELFF. The CDR3 bases are TGTGCCAGCAGCCCCTGGACTAGCGGGAGAACCGGGGAGCTGTTTTTT.

The chain links TRBV6-2 or TRBV6-3 to TRBJ2-7; D may correspond to TRBD1 or TRBD2 (5 bases each). The CDR3 has 13 amino acids. Per the germline V gene, CDR1 is MNHEY and CDR2 is SVGEGT. V lost 8 bases and J lost 3, with 14 bases in between. The DNA for the CDR3 is TGTGCCAGCGTGAACCCAGGGAGCTACGAGCAGTACTTC. Its protein is CASVNPGSYEQYF.

The chain joins TRBV9 to TRBJ2-7, with 11 bases identical to TRBD1. The trim removed 4 bases at V and 5 bases at J, leaving 14 bases unmatched. The CDR3 extends over 17 amino acids. CDR1 and CDR2 from the germline V gene are SGDLS and YYNGEE. The CDR3 coding sequence is TGTGCCAGCAGCCTCACCCTTGGGGACAGGGGGTCTCACGAGCAGTACTTC. Amino acid sequence: CASSLTLGDRGSHEQYF.

This chain uses TRBV14 with TRBJ2-2, with TRBD2 matching 9 bases. The V and J ends lost 1 base and 1 base, in that order; junction bases with no gene match: 4. This CDR3 has 17 residues. In germline, CDR1 is SGHDN, CDR2 FVKESK. The CDR3 DNA follows: TGTGCCAGCAGCCAAGTGACTAGCGGAAAGAACACCGGGGAGCTGTTTTTT. This codes for CASSQVTSGKNTGELFF.

Here the CDR3 DNA reads TGCGCCAGCCAACCATTTCTACCGGGGCTAGGGGCCGGGTTCAATGAGCAGTTCTTC. Protein sequence: CASQPFLPGLGAGFNEQFF. V gene TRBV5-1 combines with J gene TRBJ2-1; either TRBD1 or TRBD2 may supply D (5 bases each). V gave up 7 bases and J gave up 6 bases, with 32 bases separating them. The germline V gene encodes CDR1 SGHRS and CDR2 YFSETQ. CDR3 length equals 19 residues.

The rearrangement links TRBV6-5 to TRBJ1-2; a weak D match, TRBD1 (6 bases). CDR1 and CDR2 from the germline V gene are MNHEY and SVGAGI. The CDR3 covers 14 residues. Trimming removed 0 bases at V and 5 bases at J, with 10 bases between. CDR3 sequence: CASSYSATGYGYTF. The CDR3 DNA sequence: TGTGCCAGCAGTTACTCGGCGACAGGATATGGCTACACCTTC.

The rearrangement uses TRBV7-2 and TRBJ1-2, with TRBD1 identical over 8 bases. CDR3 size: 15 residues. The V gene end was trimmed by 2 bases and the J gene end by 7 bases; junction bases not matched to a gene: 9. Germline CDR1 SGHTA, CDR2 FQGNSA. CDR3 bases: TGTGCCAGCAGCTTATCTTGGACAGGGACGCGTGGCTACACCTTC. Encoded protein: CASSLSWTGTRGYTF. Full variable domain (missing parts from reference TRBV7-2 and TRBJ1-2): GAGVSQSPSNKVTEKGKDVELRCDPISGHTALYWYRQSLGQGLEFLIYFQGNSAPDKSGLPSDRFSAERTGGSVSTLTIQRTQQEDSAVYLCASSLSWTGTRGYTFGSGTRLTVV.

The DNA for the CDR3 is TGTGCCAGCAGCTCCCTTGGTGGTCCAGGAGGTTTCACGGGTTACGAGCAGTACTTC. Amino acids: CASSSLGGPGGFTGYEQYF. The chain joins TRBV7-8 to TRBJ2-7; possibly TRBD2 for D (5 bases). In germline, CDR1 is SGHVS, CDR2 FQNEAQ. The V end lost 4 bases, the J end lost 4 bases, and 29 bases lay between the germline ends. The CDR3 contains 19 residues.

This chain joins TRBV7-9 and TRBJ2-3; D is undetermined. V was cut by 1 base and J by 6 bases, with 5 bases left in between. This CDR3 region has 12 residues. Germline V gives CDR1 SEHNR, CDR2 FQNEAQ (reference sequence). The CDR3 DNA sequence: TGTGCCAGCAGCTTAGAGGTCGATACGCAGTATTTT. It translates to CASSLEVDTQYF.

The chain uses TRBV3-1 and TRBJ1-1; D unclear. Germline V lookup: CDR1 LGHDT, CDR2 YNNKEL (reference sequence). The V and J ends lost 1 base and 1 base respectively, with 4 bases between them. The CDR3 totals 13 residues. The CDR3 nucleotides are TGTGCCAGCAGCCAAGTCTGGAACACTGAAGCTTTCTTT. Translating it yields CASSQVWNTEAFF.

In this sample, this clonotype turned up once. This sequence joins TRBV29-1 and TRBJ2-1; the match to TRBD2 covers 10 bases. This CDR3 is 13 amino acids long. The V gene's germline CDR1 is SQVTM and CDR2 ANQGSEA. The ends lost 8 bases at V and 6 bases at J; junction bases unmatched: 7. CDR3 in amino acids: CSLSGRAINEQFF. The DNA of the CDR3 is TGCAGCCTCAGCGGGAGGGCCATCAATGAGCAGTTCTTC.

The chain uses TRBV28 and TRBJ2-1; 11 nucleotides align to TRBD1. The length of the CDR3 is 16 residues. From germline, CDR1 is MDHEN and CDR2 SYDVKM. The J segment lost 6 bases and the V segment lost 1 base, leaving 5 bases of the junction unmatched. The CDR3 spells CASSLLGDRGSNEQFF. The CDR3 DNA reads TGTGCCAGCAGTTTATTGGGGGACAGGGGGTCCAATGAGCAGTTCTTC. Full variable domain (missing parts from reference TRBV28 and TRBJ2-1): DVKVTQSSRYLVKRTGEKVFLECVQDMDHENMFWYRQDPGLGLRLIYFSYDVKMKEKGDIPEGYSVSREKKERFSLILESASTNQTSMYLCASSLLGDRGSNEQFFGPGTRLTVL.

This clonotype was detected once. The rearrangement links TRBV10-3 to TRBJ2-2; D is undetermined. The V and J ends lost 3 bases and 3 bases respectively, with 14 bases between them. The length of the CDR3 is 16 residues. Germline V lookup: CDR1 ENHRY, CDR2 SYGVKD. DNA of the CDR3: TGTGCCATCAGTGATTCCCCTTTTGCGGACACCGGGGAGCTGTTTTTT. This encodes CAISDSPFADTGELFF.

The J gene is TRBJ1-1, the V gene TRBV29-1, with TRBD1 identical over 8 bases. The junction had 7 bases not matched to a gene; V was cut back by 7 bases and J by 0 bases. This CDR3 spans 14 amino acids. Germline V gene sequence: CDR1 SQVTM, CDR2 ANQGSEA. The CDR3 DNA reads as TGCAGCGGGGGACAGGACTCTATGAACACTGAAGCTTTCTTT. This gives the protein CSGGQDSMNTEAFF.

The rearrangement links TRBV7-9 to TRBJ2-7; TRBD2 matches 9 bases. The CDR3 totals 15 residues. In germline, CDR1 is SEHNR, CDR2 FQNEAQ (reference sequence). V dropped 2 bases and J dropped 4; count of bases not matched to a gene: 6. The CDR3 is CASSLNSGSLYEQYF. As DNA, the CDR3 is TGTGCCAGCAGCTTAAATAGCGGGAGTCTTTACGAGCAGTACTTC.

The rearrangement links TRBV5-1 to TRBJ2-2; 7 positions match TRBD1. The CDR3 consists of 14 residues. The germline V gene encodes CDR1 SGHRS and CDR2 YFSETQ. V lost 4 bases and J lost 6; bases outside the gene matches: 6. The CDR3: CASSPKQGSGELFF. CDR3 DNA: TGCGCCAGCAGCCCAAAACAGGGGTCCGGGGAGCTGTTTTTT.

The chain links TRBV19 to TRBJ2-2; possibly TRBD2 for D (5 bases). Trimming cost V 10 bases and J 2 bases, with 14 bases left between them. Germline loops: CDR1 LNHDA, CDR2 SQIVND (reference sequence). CDR3 length: 14 residues. CDR3 DNA: TGTGCCACTCGGAGGACCTCAAACACCGGGGAGCTGTTTTTT. Protein sequence: CATRRTSNTGELFF.

The CDR3: CASNNPRGGQFNEKLFF. CDR3 nucleotide sequence: TGTGCCAGCAATAACCCCCGCGGGGGACAGTTTAATGAAAAACTGTTTTTT. V gene TRBV2 combines with J gene TRBJ1-4; 7 bases fit TRBD1. The CDR3 totals 17 residues. CDR1 is SNHLY and CDR2 is FYNNEI in the germline V gene. V trimming: 7 bases; J trimming: 4 bases; junction bases outside the gene matches: 15.

The V gene is TRBV12-3 or TRBV12-4, the J gene TRBJ2-6, with D tentatively TRBD2 (6 bases). This CDR3 spans 18 amino acids. Trimming removed 2 bases from V and 4 bases from J, with 18 bases in between. In DNA form, the CDR3 reads TGTGCCAGCAGTTTACGGCAGGGAGGATTTTCCGGGGCCAACGTCCTGACTTTC. Translating it yields CASSLRQGGFSGANVLTF.

This CDR3 reads CASSQDLTVQYYGYTF. CDR3 coding DNA: TGTGCCAGCAGCCAAGATCTCACGGTCCAGTACTATGGCTACACCTTC. The chain recombines TRBV3-1 with TRBJ1-2; D is undetermined. Trimming shortened V by 0 bases and J by 3 bases, and 14 bases separated the two germline ends. Germline V gives CDR1 LGHDT, CDR2 YNNKEL (reference sequence). The CDR3 contains 16 residues.

The chain employs TRBV2 and TRBJ1-2, with 9 bases identical to TRBD1. The CDR3 totals 14 residues. The V gene's germline CDR1 is SNHLY and CDR2 FYNNEI. The ends lost 3 bases at V and 4 bases at J; junction bases unmatched: 3. The CDR3 sequence is CASSDLGQGYGYTF. The CDR3 nucleotides read TGTGCCAGCAGTGACCTGGGACAGGGCTATGGCTACACCTTC.